The source of this TCR beta chain is a study of blood T cell repertoires in COVID-19. Across the whole study: PBMCs, B-cell-depleted T cells, or T cells provided the cDNA or gDNA that made up the material.

Sequenced by immunoSEQ multiplex PCR; TCRdb stores in-frame clones only, minus some. Here the sample spans over 350,000 clones, around 87% being singletons. This clone was recorded only once. Participant ages covered roughly 18 to 89 years across approximately 25 US areas. Each participant's cohort was designated according to participant-reported clinical history. CDR3 length equals 14 residues. V dropped 5 bases and J dropped 0; count of bases not matched to a gene: 5. Germline V gene data show CDR1 as SGHRS and CDR2 as YFSETQ. The sample consisted of PBMCs or T cells enriched from blood (not recorded which). The receptor was isolated from a woman aged 30 to 39 with acute COVID-19. V and J are TRBV5-1 and TRBJ2-7, with TRBD1 identical over 7 bases. Written as DNA, the CDR3 is TGCGCCAGCAGGGACAGGCTTCGCTCCTACGAGCAGTACTTC. Translation: CASRDRLRSYEQYF.